This T cell receptor beta chain was retrieved from a study of T cell responses to AZD1222 COVID-19 vaccine. Study-level results: Spike-wide coverage was observed for vaccine-associated CD4 TCRs, with dominant responses at 160-218 and 743-854. No day 14 peak samples; only post-peak repertoires were characterized. Nearly half of the spike-specific TCRs reportedly recognize variant regions that carry no mutations.

This CDR3 is built from 14 residues. Germline V gene data show CDR1 as MDHEN and CDR2 as SYDVKM. V lost 5 bases, J lost 8 bases, and 18 bases lay in between. With respect to this clone: Antigen: not known.

Assay used: immunoSEQ multiplex PCR; TCRdb lists only in-frame clones, some missing. The profile covers tens of thousands of clones, with 70% to 90% appearing a single time and around 15% taken by the ten largest. The chain joins TRBV28 to TRBJ1-1; weak D call: TRBD1 (5 bases). This TCR was recovered from an adult in good health. The sample consisted of peripheral blood, taken on day 0 of AZD1222 vaccination. The CDR3 sequence is CASSPTLRQREAFF. The CDR3 DNA sequence: TGTGCCAGCAGTCCCACTCTCAGACAGAGAGAAGCTTTCTTT.